The 3 T cell receptor beta chains reported below all come from one sample, sequenced in a study of blood T cell repertoires in COVID-19. The repertoire was sequenced with immunoSEQ multiplex PCR; TCRdb's copy has only in-frame clones and lacks some. Of 23,000 or so clones detected, more than 80% appear once; the ten largest clones hold around 8.3%. Sequencing was performed on peripheral blood. The receptors come from a human donor in a cohort sampled during active COVID-19.

The rearrangement uses TRBV18 and TRBJ2-5; TRBD2 agrees at 11 bases. The CDR3 length is 17 residues. Per the germline V gene, CDR1 is KGHSH and CDR2 is LQKENI. The junction had 11 bases not matched to a gene; V was cut back by 3 bases and J by 5 bases. The CDR3 sequence is CASSPLTSGVLGETQYF. CDR3 DNA: TGTGCCAGCTCACCGCTGACTAGCGGGGTTCTCGGGGAGACCCAGTACTTC.

The V gene is TRBV7-3, the J gene TRBJ2-1; 7 nucleotides agree with TRBD2. This CDR3 is 13 amino acids long. V shed 3 bases and J 7 bases; nucleotides not matched to a gene: 3. Germline loops: CDR1 SGHTA, CDR2 FQGTGA. CDR3 amino acids: CASSLSGNNEQFF. DNA of the CDR3: TGTGCCAGCAGCTTGAGCGGGAATAATGAGCAGTTCTTC.

The rearrangement uses TRBV9 and TRBJ2-3; no reliable D call. Trimming removed 2 bases from V and 2 bases from J, with 6 bases in between. The CDR3 runs to 13 residues. Germline V gene data show CDR1 as SGDLS and CDR2 as YYNGEE. CDR3 protein: CASSVLNTDTQYF. As DNA, the CDR3 is TGTGCCAGCAGCGTGCTAAACACAGATACGCAGTATTTT.